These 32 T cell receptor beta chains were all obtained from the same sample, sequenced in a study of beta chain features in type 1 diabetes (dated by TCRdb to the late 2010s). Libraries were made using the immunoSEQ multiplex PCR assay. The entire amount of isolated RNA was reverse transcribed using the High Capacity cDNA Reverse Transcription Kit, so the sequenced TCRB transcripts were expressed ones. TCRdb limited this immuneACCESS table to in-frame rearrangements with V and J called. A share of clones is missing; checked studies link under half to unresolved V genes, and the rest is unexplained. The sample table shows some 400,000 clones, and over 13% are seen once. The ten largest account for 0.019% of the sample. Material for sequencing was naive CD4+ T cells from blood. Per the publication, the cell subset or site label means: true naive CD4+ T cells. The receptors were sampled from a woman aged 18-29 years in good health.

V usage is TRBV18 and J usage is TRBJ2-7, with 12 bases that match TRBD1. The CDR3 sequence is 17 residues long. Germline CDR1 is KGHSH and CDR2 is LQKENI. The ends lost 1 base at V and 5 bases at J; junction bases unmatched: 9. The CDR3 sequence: CASSPLESGQGAHEQYF. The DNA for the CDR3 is TGTGCCAGCTCACCACTCGAGTCGGGACAGGGGGCCCACGAGCAGTACTTC.

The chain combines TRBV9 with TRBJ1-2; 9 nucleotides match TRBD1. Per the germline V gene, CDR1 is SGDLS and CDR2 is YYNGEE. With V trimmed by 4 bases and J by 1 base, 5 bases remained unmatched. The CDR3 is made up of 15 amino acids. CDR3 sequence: CASSPEGQGNYGYTF. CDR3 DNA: TGTGCCAGCAGCCCCGAGGGACAGGGTAACTATGGCTACACCTTC.

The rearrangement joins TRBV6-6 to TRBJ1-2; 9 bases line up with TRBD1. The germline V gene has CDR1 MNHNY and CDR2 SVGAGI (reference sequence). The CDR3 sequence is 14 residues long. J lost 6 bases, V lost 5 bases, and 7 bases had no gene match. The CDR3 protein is CASSPPGQGHGYTF. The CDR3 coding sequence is TGTGCCAGCAGTCCACCGGGACAGGGACATGGCTACACCTTC.

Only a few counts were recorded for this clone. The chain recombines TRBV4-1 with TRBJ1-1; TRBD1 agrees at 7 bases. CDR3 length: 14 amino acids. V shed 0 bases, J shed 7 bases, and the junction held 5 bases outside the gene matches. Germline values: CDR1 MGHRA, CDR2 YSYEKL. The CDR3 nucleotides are TGCGCCAGCAGCCAAGACAGGGGGAGAGGTGAAGCTTTCTTT. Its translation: CASSQDRGRGEAFF.

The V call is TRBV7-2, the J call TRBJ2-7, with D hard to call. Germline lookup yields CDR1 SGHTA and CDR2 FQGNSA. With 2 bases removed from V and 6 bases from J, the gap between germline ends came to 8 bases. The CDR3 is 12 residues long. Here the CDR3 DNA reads TGTGCCAGCAGCTTATACGGTCGCGAGCAGTACTTC. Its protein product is CASSLYGREQYF.

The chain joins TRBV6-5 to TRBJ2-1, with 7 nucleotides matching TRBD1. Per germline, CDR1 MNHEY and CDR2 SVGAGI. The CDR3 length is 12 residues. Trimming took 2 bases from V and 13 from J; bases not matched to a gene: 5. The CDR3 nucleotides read TGTGCCAGCAGTTACCCGGGACAGCGTCAGTTCTTC. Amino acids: CASSYPGQRQFF.

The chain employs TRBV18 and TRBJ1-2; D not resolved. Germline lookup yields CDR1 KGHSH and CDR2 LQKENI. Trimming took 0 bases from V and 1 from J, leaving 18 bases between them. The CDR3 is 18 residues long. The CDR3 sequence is CASSPPNVYINNNYGYTF. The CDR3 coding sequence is TGTGCCAGCTCACCACCCAACGTGTACATTAATAATAACTATGGCTACACCTTC. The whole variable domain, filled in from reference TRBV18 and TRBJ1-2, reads NAGVMQNPRHLVRRRGQEARLRCSPMKGHSHVYWYRQLPEEGLKFMVYLQKENIIDESGMPKERFSAEFPKEGPSILRIQQVVRGDSAAYFCASSPPNVYINNNYGYTFGSGTRLTVV.

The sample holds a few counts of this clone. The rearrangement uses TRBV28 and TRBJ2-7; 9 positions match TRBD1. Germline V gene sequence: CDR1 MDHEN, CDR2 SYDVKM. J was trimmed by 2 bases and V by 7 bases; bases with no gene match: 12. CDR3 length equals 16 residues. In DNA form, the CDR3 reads TGTGCCAGCACCGCCCCTCCGGGACAGGGACCCTACGAGCAGTACTTC. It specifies CASTAPPGQGPYEQYF.

The CDR3 is CASSLAGVMETQYF. CDR3 bases: TGTGCCAGCAGCTTAGCAGGGGTAATGGAGACCCAGTACTTC. V usage is TRBV11-3 and J usage is TRBJ2-5; D possibly corresponds to TRBD1 (6 bases). The V end lost 1 base, the J end lost 5 bases, and 11 bases lay between the germline ends. Germline lookup yields CDR1 SGHNT and CDR2 YENEEA. The CDR3 runs to 14 residues. Variable domain in full (rest from reference TRBV11-3 and TRBJ2-5): EAGVVQSPRYKIIEKKQPVAFWCNPISGHNTLYWYLQNLGQGPELLIRYENEEAVDDSQLPKDRFSAERLKGVDSTLKIQPAELGDSAVYLCASSLAGVMETQYFGPGTRLLVL.

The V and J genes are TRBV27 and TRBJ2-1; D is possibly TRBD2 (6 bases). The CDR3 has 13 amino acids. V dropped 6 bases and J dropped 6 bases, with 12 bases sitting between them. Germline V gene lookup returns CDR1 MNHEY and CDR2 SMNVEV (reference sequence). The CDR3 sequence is CASSPGLLNEQFF. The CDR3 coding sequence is TGTGCCAGCAGCCCGGGACTCCTCAATGAGCAGTTCTTC.

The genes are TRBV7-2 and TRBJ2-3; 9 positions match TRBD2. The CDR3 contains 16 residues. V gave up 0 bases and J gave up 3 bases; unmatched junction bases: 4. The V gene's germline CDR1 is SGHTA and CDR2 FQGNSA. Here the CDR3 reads CASSLAAGGETDTQYF. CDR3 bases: TGTGCCAGCAGCTTAGCGGCGGGAGGGGAAACAGATACGCAGTATTTT.

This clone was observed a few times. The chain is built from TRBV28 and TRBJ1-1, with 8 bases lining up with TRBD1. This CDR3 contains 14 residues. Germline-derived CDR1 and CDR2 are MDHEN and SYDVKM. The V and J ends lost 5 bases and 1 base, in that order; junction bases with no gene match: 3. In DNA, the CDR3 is TGTGCCAGCAGTCCCAGGGGGCCGAACACTGAAGCTTTCTTT. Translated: CASSPRGPNTEAFF. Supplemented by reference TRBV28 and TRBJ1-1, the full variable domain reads DVKVTQSSRYLVKRTGEKVFLECVQDMDHENMFWYRQDPGLGLRLIYFSYDVKMKEKGDIPEGYSVSREKKERFSLILESASTNQTSMYLCASSPRGPNTEAFFGQGTRLTVV.

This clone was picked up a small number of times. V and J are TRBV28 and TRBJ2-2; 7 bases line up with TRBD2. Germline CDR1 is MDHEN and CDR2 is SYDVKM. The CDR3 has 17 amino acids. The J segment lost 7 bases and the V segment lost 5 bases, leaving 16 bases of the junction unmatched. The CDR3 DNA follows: TGTGCCAGCAGTATGGTTTCGAGGGAGGGCCTGGTCGGGGAGCTGTTTTTT. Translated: CASSMVSREGLVGELFF.

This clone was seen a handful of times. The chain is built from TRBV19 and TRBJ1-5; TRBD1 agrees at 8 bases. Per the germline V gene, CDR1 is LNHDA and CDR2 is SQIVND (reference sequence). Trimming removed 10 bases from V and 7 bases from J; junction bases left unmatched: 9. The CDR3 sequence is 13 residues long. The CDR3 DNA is TGTGCCACCACAACAGGGGGGAGGCAGCCCCAGCATTTT. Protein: CATTTGGRQPQHF.

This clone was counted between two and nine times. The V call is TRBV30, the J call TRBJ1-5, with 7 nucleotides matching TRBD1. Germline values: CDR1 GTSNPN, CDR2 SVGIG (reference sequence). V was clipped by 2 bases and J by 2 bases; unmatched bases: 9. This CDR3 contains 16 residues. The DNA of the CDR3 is TGTGCCTGGAGTAAACAGGGGATTTGGGGCAATCAGCCCCAGCATTTT. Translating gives CAWSKQGIWGNQPQHF.

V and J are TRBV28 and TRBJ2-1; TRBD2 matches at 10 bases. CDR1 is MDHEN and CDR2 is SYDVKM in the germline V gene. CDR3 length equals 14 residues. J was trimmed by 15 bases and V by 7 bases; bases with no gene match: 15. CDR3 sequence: CASTQGSGRANRFF. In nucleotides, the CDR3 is TGTGCCAGCACCCAAGGCAGCGGGAGGGCTAATCGGTTCTTC.

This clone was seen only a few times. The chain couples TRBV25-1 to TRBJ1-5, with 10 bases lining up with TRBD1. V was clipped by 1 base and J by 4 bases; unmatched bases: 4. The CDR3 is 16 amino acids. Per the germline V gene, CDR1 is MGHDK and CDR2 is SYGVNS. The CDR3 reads CASSEWGQGFNQPQHF. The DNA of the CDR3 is TGTGCCAGCAGTGAATGGGGACAGGGGTTTAATCAGCCCCAGCATTTT.

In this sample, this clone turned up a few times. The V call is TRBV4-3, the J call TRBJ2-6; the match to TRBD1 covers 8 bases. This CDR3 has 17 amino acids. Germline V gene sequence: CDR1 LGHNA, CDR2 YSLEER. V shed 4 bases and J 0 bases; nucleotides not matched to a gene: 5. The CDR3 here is CASSPGQARSGANVLTF. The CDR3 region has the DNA TGCGCCAGCAGCCCGGGACAGGCCCGCTCTGGGGCCAACGTCCTGACTTTC.

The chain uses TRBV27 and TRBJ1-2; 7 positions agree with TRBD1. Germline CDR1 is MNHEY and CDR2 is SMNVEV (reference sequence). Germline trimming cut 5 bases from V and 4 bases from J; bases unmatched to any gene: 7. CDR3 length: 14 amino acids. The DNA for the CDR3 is TGTGCCAGCAGTACAGGACAGGCGTCCTATGGCTACACCTTC. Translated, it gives CASSTGQASYGYTF.

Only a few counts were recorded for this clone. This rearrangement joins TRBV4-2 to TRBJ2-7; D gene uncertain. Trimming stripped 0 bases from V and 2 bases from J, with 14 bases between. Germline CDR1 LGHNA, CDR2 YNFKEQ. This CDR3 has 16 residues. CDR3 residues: CASSQDLSGATYEQYF. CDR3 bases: TGTGCCAGCAGCCAAGATCTTTCAGGCGCAACCTACGAGCAGTACTTC.

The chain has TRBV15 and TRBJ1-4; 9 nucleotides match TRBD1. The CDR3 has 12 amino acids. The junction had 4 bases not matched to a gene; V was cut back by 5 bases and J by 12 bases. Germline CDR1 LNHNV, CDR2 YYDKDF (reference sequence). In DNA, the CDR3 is TGTGCCACCAGCGGACAGGGGAGGGAACTGTTTTTT. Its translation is CATSGQGRELFF.

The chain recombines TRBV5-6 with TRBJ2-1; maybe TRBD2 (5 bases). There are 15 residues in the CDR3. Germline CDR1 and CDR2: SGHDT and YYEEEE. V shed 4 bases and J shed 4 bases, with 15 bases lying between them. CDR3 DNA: TGTGCCAGCAGCGGCGGAAGGTCGGGATACAATGAGCAGTTCTTC. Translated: CASSGGRSGYNEQFF.

The CDR3 region is CAVGGQAKNPEAFF. CDR3 nucleotides: TGTGCCGTTGGAGGACAGGCCAAAAACCCTGAAGCTTTCTTT. V and J are TRBV7-9 and TRBJ1-1, with 7 bases aligning to TRBD1. The trim removed 11 bases at V and 6 bases at J, leaving 15 bases unmatched. CDR3 length: 14 amino acids. Germline lookup yields CDR1 SEHNR and CDR2 FQNEAQ (reference sequence).

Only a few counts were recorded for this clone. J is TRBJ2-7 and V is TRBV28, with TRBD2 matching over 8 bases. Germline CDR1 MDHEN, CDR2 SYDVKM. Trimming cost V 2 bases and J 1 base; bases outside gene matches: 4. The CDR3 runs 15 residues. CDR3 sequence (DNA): TGTGCCAGCAGTTTAGGGTCTAGCGGGTCCTACGAGCAGTACTTC. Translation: CASSLGSSGSYEQYF.

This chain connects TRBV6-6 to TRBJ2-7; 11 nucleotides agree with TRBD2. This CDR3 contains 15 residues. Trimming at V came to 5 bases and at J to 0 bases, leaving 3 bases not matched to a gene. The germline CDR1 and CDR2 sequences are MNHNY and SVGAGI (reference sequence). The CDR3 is CASSKGTSGSYEQYF. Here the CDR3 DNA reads TGTGCCAGCAGTAAAGGGACTAGCGGCTCCTACGAGCAGTACTTC.

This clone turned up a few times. The DNA of the CDR3 is TGCGCCAGCAGCTTGGACGGGACACTACCGGGTCTCGAGCAGTACTTC. This codes for CASSLDGTLPGLEQYF. The V and J genes are TRBV5-1 and TRBJ2-7, with D tentatively TRBD1 (6 bases). Germline CDR1 reads SGHRS; CDR2 reads YFSETQ. CDR3 length equals 16 residues. V lost 0 bases and J lost 6, with 19 bases in between.

In nucleotides, the CDR3 is TGTGCCAGCAGTTACTCTTCCGGGACAGGATCCTACGAGCAGTACTTC. It is translated as CASSYSSGTGSYEQYF. The chain combines TRBV6-5 with TRBJ2-7, with 8 bases that match TRBD1. Germline CDR1 reads MNHEY; CDR2 reads SVGAGI. With 0 bases clipped from V and 1 base from J, the junction kept 5 bases outside the gene matches. The length of the CDR3 is 16 residues.

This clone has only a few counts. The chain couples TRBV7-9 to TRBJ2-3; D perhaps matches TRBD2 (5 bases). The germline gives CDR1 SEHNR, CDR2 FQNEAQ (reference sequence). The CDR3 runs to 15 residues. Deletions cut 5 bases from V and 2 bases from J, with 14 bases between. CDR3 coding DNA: TGTGCCAGCAGCCCCACGGAGGTTTCCACAGATACGCAGTATTTT. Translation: CASSPTEVSTDTQYF.

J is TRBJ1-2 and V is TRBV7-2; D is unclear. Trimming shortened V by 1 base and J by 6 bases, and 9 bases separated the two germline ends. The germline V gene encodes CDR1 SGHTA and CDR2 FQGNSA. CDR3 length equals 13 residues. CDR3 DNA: TGTGCCAGCAGCTTAGGTTTGAGTGATGGCTACACCTTC. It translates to CASSLGLSDGYTF.

CDR3 DNA sequence: TGTGCCAGCAGCCCGGCCACGACGGCGGGTTACGAGCAGTACTTC. Protein product: CASSPATTAGYEQYF. The chain links TRBV4-2 to TRBJ2-7; D might be TRBD2 (5 bases). Per the germline V gene, CDR1 is LGHNA and CDR2 is YNFKEQ. The CDR3 is made up of 15 amino acids. The V end was cut by 4 bases, the J end by 4 bases, with 17 bases between.

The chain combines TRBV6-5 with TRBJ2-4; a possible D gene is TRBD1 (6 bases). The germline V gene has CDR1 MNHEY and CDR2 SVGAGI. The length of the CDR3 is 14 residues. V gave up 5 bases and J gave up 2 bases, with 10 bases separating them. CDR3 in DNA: TGTGCCAGCAGTCAACAGGGCTCCAAAAACATTCAGTACTTC. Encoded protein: CASSQQGSKNIQYF.

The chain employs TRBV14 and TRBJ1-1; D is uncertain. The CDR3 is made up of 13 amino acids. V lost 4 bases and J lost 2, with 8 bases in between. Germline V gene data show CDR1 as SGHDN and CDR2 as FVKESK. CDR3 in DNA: TGTGCCAGCAGCCCGCGTAGAAACACTGAAGCTTTCTTT. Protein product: CASSPRRNTEAFF.